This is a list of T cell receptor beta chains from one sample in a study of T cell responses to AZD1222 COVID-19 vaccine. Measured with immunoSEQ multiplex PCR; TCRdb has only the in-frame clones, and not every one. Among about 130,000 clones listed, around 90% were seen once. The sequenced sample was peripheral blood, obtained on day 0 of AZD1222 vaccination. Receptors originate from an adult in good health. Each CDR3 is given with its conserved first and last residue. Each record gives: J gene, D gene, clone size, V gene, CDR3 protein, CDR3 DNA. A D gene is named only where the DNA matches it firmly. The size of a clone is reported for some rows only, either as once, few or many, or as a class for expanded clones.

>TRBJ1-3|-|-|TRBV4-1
CASSQDMNQRGSSGNTIYF
TGCGCCAGCAGCCAAGATATGAATCAGAGGGGAAGCTCTGGAAACACCATATATTTT
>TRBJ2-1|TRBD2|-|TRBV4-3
CASSQPGLAGGNEQFF
TGCGCCAGCAGCCAGCCTGGACTAGCGGGGGGCAATGAGCAGTTCTTC
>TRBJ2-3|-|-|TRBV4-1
CASSQNPTADTDTQYF
TGCGCCAGCAGCCAAAATCCAACGGCAGACACAGATACGCAGTATTTT
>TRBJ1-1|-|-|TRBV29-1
CSAKNTEAFF
TGCAGCGCTAAGAACACTGAAGCTTTCTTT
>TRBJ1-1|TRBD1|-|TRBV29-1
CSASTGVNTEAFF
TGCAGCGCCTCTACAGGGGTGAACACTGAAGCTTTCTTT
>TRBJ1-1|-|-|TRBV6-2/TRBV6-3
CASSYGSTEAFF
TGTGCCAGCAGTTACGGGAGCACTGAAGCTTTCTTT
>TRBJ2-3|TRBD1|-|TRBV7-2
CASSPGTGVGADTQYF
TGTGCCAGCAGCCCCGGGACAGGGGTAGGGGCAGATACGCAGTATTTT
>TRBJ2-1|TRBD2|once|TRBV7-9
CASSLSGVHYNEQFF
TGTGCCAGCAGCTTAAGCGGGGTCCACTACAATGAGCAGTTCTTC
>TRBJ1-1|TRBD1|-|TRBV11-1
CASSFGTGFEAFF
TGTGCCAGCAGCTTCGGGACAGGCTTTGAAGCTTTCTTT
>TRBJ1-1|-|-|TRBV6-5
CASSPYSMNTEAFF
TGTGCCAGCAGCCCCTATTCTATGAACACTGAAGCTTTCTTT
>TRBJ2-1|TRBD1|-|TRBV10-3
CAISEDRVVNEQFF
TGTGCCATCAGTGAAGACAGGGTGGTCAATGAGCAGTTCTTC
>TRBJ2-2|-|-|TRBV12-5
CASGPLQGAGELFF
TGTGCTAGTGGTCCGTTACAGGGTGCCGGGGAGCTGTTTTTT
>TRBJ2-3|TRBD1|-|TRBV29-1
CSVRGGTDTDTQYF
TGCAGCGTTCGAGGGGGCACCGACACAGATACGCAGTATTTT
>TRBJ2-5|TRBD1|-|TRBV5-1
CASSLGQGPQETQYF
TGCGCCAGCAGCTTGGGACAGGGACCCCAAGAGACCCAGTACTTC
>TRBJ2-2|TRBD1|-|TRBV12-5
CASGLSMDRENTGELFF
TGTGCTAGTGGTTTGTCGATGGACAGGGAGAACACCGGGGAGCTGTTTTTT
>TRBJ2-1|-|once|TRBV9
CASSAKVGRGDNEQFF
TGTGCCAGCAGCGCCAAAGTCGGGCGAGGGGACAATGAGCAGTTCTTC
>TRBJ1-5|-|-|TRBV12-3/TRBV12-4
CASTIGGNQPQHF
TGTGCCAGCACTATTGGGGGCAATCAGCCCCAGCATTTT
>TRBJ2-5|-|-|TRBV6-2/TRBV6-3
CASSYVFRTQYF
TGTGCCAGCAGTTACGTCTTCCGGACCCAGTACTTC
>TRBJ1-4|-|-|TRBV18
CASSRGRKGEKLFF
TGTGCCAGCTCCCGCGGACGGAAAGGGGAAAAACTGTTTTTT